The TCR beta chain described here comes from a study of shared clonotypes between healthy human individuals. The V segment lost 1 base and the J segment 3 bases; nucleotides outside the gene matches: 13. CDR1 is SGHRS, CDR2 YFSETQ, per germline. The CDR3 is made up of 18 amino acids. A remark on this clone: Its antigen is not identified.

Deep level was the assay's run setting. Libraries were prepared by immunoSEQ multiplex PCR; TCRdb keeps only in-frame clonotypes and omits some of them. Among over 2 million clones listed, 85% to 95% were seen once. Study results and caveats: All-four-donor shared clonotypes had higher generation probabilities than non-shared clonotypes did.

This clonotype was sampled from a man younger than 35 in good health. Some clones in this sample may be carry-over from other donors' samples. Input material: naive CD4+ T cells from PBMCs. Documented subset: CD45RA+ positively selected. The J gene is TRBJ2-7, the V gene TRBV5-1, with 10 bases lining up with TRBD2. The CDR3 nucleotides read TGCGCCAGCAGCTTGACCCCACCGGGACTAGCGTCCAACTACGAGCAGTACTTC. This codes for CASSLTPPGLASNYEQYF.